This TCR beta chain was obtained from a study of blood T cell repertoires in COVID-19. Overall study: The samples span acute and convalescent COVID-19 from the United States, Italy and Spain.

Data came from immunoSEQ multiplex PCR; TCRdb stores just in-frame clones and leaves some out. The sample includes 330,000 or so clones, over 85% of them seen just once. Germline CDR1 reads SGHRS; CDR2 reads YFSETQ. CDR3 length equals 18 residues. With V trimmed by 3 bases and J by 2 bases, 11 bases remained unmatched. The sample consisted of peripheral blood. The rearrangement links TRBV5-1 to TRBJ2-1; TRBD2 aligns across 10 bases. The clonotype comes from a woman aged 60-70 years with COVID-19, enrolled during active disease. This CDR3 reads CASSWAGGLAHTYNEQFF. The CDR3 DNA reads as TGCGCCAGCAGCTGGGCGGGGGGACTAGCGCACACCTACAATGAGCAGTTCTTC.